This T cell receptor (beta chain) was sequenced for a study of T cell responses to AZD1222 COVID-19 vaccine. Whole-study results and caveats: Spike was spanned by vaccine-associated CD4 TCRs, which were dominant at 160-218 and 743-854. Clonal diversity may have been underestimated, and the donors were mostly white British, with more females than males.

Sequenced by immunoSEQ multiplex PCR; TCRdb stores in-frame clones only, minus some. This table has some 160,000 clones, around 90% appearing once. CDR3 size: 16 residues. The V and J ends lost 3 bases and 0 bases respectively, with 11 bases between them. CDR1 and CDR2 (germline): LGHDT, YNNKEL (reference sequence). Turning to this clone: The antigen is not known.

The gene calls are TRBV3-1 (or the pseudogene TRBV3-2) and TRBJ2-2; TRBD1 might be the D (5 bases). This specimen consisted of peripheral blood, obtained 28 days after the second AZD1222 dose. The TCR comes from an adult who received the AZD1222 COVID-19 vaccine. CDR3 bases: TGTGCCAGCAGCCATAGACAGAGCGCGAACACCGGGGAGCTGTTTTTT. It translates to CASSHRQSANTGELFF.